This TCR beta chain emerged from a study of regulatory T cells in long-lasting Graves disease. Study background: Duration of antithyroid drug therapy among newly diagnosed Graves' patients was under 3 months.

There are many counts of this clonotype. Its antigen is as yet unknown. CDR3 size: 19 residues. The V end lost 5 bases, the J end lost 0 bases, and 26 bases lay between the germline ends. The time point: newly diagnosed GD, antithyroid drugs for less than 3 months. Construction of the TCR library relied on RNA isolated from PBMCs. Patients hailed from an endocrinology department in Xi'an, China. Construction of the TCR beta libraries employed iRepertoire HTBI primers in conjunction with Arm-PCR of CDR3 regions. One entry per CDR3 protein, called by TCRdb with MiXCR from the multiplex PCR reads. The sample has 400,000 to 500,000 distinct CDR3 sequences; 14% are singletons. Study observations and caveats: It was peripheral blood alone, not thyroid tissue, that was studied. Clonotypes that were public and shared totalled a few thousand in persistent patients versus 966 in new patients.

The data also belong to a second study, concerning T cells in Graves' hyperthyroidism and ophthalmopathy.

Source: peripheral blood mononuclear cells (PBMCs), taken at new diagnosis, from a patient treated with antithyroid drugs. The chain employs TRBV12-3 or TRBV12-4 and TRBJ2-7; maybe TRBD1 (5 bases). This clonotype originated in a woman between 50 and 59 years old with Graves disease. In nucleotides, the CDR3 is TGTGCCAGCAGTCTGGGAACAGGTATGGGTGGATTGAGCTCCTACGAGCAGTACTTC. Encoded protein: CASSLGTGMGGLSSYEQYF.